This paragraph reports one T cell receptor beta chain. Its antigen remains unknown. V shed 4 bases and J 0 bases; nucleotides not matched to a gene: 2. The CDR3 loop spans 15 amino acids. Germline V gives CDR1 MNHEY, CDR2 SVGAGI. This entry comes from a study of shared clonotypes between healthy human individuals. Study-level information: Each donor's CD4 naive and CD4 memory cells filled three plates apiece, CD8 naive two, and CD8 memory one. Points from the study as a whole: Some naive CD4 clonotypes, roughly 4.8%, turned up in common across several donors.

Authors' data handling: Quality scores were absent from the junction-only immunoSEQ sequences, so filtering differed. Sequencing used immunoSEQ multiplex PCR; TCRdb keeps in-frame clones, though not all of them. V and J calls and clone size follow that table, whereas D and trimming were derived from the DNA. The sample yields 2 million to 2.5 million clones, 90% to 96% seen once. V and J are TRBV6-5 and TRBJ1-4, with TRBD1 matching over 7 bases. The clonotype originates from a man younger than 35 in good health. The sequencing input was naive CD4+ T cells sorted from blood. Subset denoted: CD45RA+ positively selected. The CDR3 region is CASSSQGATNEKLFF. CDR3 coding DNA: TGTGCCAGCAGTTCCCAGGGGGCAACTAATGAAAAACTGTTTTTT.